One sample yielded the 21 T cell receptor beta chains listed below, sequenced in a study of T cell repertoires in cytomegalovirus infection. TCRdb passed the reads through MiXCR, listing each CDR3 protein once. Among about 130,000 distinct CDR3 sequences, 8.8% were seen once, and the ten largest hold around 10%. The sequenced material came from PBMCs. The receptors stem from a human donor in good health (CMV status not recorded). Some clones in this sample may be carry-over from other donors' samples.

This clonotype has at least ten counts. V gene TRBV28 combines with J gene TRBJ1-2; TRBD1 might be the D (5 bases). Per germline, CDR1 MDHEN and CDR2 SYDVKM. This CDR3 has 14 amino acids. Trimming took 6 bases from V and 5 from J, leaving 16 bases between them. The CDR3 reads CASSLMGGRYGYTF. Written as DNA, the CDR3 is TGTGCCAGCAGCTTAATGGGGGGTCGGTATGGCTACACCTTC.

This clonotype was counted at least ten times. V is TRBV6-6 and J is TRBJ2-7; no definite D call. CDR1 is MNHNY, CDR2 SVGAGI, per germline (reference sequence). V was trimmed by 8 bases and J by 0 bases, leaving 14 bases between them. This CDR3 is 14 amino acids long. CDR3 nucleotides: TGTGCCAGCCATCCTCATAGGGACTCCTACGAGCAGTACTTC. It is translated as CASHPHRDSYEQYF.

This clonotype has a count of ten or more. The V gene is TRBV7-6, the J gene TRBJ1-4, with D perhaps TRBD1 (6 bases). Germline V gene lookup returns CDR1 SGHVS and CDR2 FNYEAQ. V lost 1 base and J lost 1, with 7 bases in between. CDR3 length: 15 amino acids. As DNA, the CDR3 is TGTGCCAGCAGCTTAGGAGGGGGAACTAATGAAAAACTGTTTTTT. It specifies CASSLGGGTNEKLFF.

This clonotype appeared many times. The V and J genes are TRBV7-9 and TRBJ1-6; D not certain. CDR1 and CDR2 from the germline V gene are SEHNR and FQNEAQ (reference sequence). The length of the CDR3 is 15 residues. V was cut by 5 bases and J by 3 bases, with 11 bases left in between. DNA for the CDR3: TGTGCCAGCAGCGTTATCCGGGGCTATAATTCACCCCTCCACTTT. Amino acid sequence: CASSVIRGYNSPLHF.

This clonotype was seen many times. The chain couples TRBV9 to TRBJ2-7; 7 bases are a match to TRBD2. CDR3 length: 15 amino acids. CDR1 is SGDLS, CDR2 YYNGEE, per germline. The J segment lost 0 bases and the V segment lost 4 bases, leaving 7 bases of the junction unmatched. CDR3 nucleotides: TGTGCCAGCAGCTCCTCTAGCGGTAGCTCCTACGAGCAGTACTTC. This encodes CASSSSSGSSYEQYF.

This clonotype was seen ten or more times. V and J are TRBV20-1 and TRBJ1-5, with a weak D call TRBD1 (5 bases). V lost 6 bases and J 2 bases, leaving 17 bases between the germline ends. This CDR3 is 15 amino acids long. Looked up from germline, CDR1 is DFQATT and CDR2 is SNEGSKA (reference sequence). The CDR3 region has the DNA TGCAGTGCCGTCGTACGGGGGGGAGGCAATCAGCCCCAGCATTTT. It encodes CSAVVRGGGNQPQHF.

This clonotype was seen at least ten times. The chain uses TRBV19 and TRBJ2-1; 9 bases align to TRBD1. V trimming: 3 bases; J trimming: 7 bases; junction bases outside the gene matches: 7. In germline, CDR1 is LNHDA, CDR2 SQIVND (reference sequence). This CDR3 contains 15 residues. The CDR3 nucleotides read TGTGCCAGTAGTATTGGGACAGGGCTGGGGAATGAGCAGTTCTTC. Protein sequence: CASSIGTGLGNEQFF. Supplemented by reference TRBV19 and TRBJ2-1, the full variable domain reads DGGITQSPKYLFRKEGQNVTLSCEQNLNHDAMYWYRQDPGQGLRLIYYSQIVNDFQKGDIAEGYSVSREKKESFPLTVTSAQKNPTAFYLCASSIGTGLGNEQFFGPGTRLTVL.

This clonotype occurred a few times. This rearrangement joins TRBV3-1 to TRBJ1-6, with D tentatively TRBD1 (6 bases). V lost 5 bases, J lost 3 bases, and 14 bases lay in between. CDR1 LGHDT and CDR2 YNNKEL come from the germline V gene (reference sequence). The CDR3 is made up of 16 amino acids. The CDR3 is CASSALGQFYNSPLHF. CDR3 nucleotide sequence: TGTGCCAGCAGCGCACTCGGACAGTTCTATAATTCACCCCTCCACTTT.

This clonotype was recorded many times. This chain links TRBV6-2 or TRBV6-3 with TRBJ2-2; D unclear. The CDR3 extends over 14 amino acids. Germline V gene sequence: CDR1 MNHEY, CDR2 SVGEGT. Trimming shortened V by 6 bases and J by 1 base, and 9 bases separated the two germline ends. The CDR3 bases are TGTGCCAGCAGGAGCCTAAGGAACACCGGGGAGCTGTTTTTT. It is translated as CASRSLRNTGELFF.

This clonotype was counted ten times or more. This rearrangement joins TRBV28 to TRBJ1-3, with D tentatively TRBD1 (5 bases). The CDR3 totals 14 residues. Germline loops: CDR1 MDHEN, CDR2 SYDVKM. V was clipped by 6 bases and J by 2 bases, with 11 bases between them. In DNA, the CDR3 is TGTGCCAGCAGATCCGGGACGGCTGGAAACACCATATATTTT. Amino acids: CASRSGTAGNTIYF.

This clonotype was seen at least ten times. The rearrangement uses TRBV28 and TRBJ2-7, with 9 bases aligning to TRBD1. This CDR3 contains 16 residues. The V and J ends lost 4 bases and 2 bases, in that order; junction bases with no gene match: 9. CDR1 is MDHEN, CDR2 SYDVKM, per germline. The CDR3 region is CASSSPPGTGTYEQYF. The CDR3 bases are TGTGCCAGCAGTTCACCTCCCGGGACAGGGACCTACGAGCAGTACTTC.

This clonotype was counted at least ten times. The chain employs TRBV28 and TRBJ1-3; D unclear. CDR1 MDHEN and CDR2 SYDVKM come from the germline V gene. The CDR3 sequence is 16 residues long. Trimming stripped 5 bases from V and 3 bases from J, with 17 bases between. CDR3 loop: CASSAVGVTGGNTIYF. CDR3 in DNA: TGTGCCAGCAGTGCCGTAGGAGTGACTGGTGGAAACACCATATATTTT.

The sample holds many counts of this clonotype. The genes are TRBV7-6 and TRBJ1-1; D ambiguous. The germline V and J ends were trimmed by 1 base and 1 base, with 7 bases remaining between them. From germline, CDR1 is SGHVS and CDR2 FNYEAQ. CDR3 length: 14 amino acids. CDR3 amino acids: CASSLGVPNTEAFF. The CDR3 nucleotides are TGTGCCAGCAGCTTAGGGGTCCCGAACACTGAAGCTTTCTTT.

This clonotype was counted ten times or more. The chain joins TRBV4-2 to TRBJ2-1; 13 bases map to TRBD2. This CDR3 has 16 amino acids. Germline values: CDR1 LGHNA, CDR2 YNFKEQ. The V gene end was trimmed by 5 bases and the J gene end by 6 bases; junction bases not matched to a gene: 7. The CDR3 loop is CASSFTGTSGANEQFF. The CDR3 DNA reads TGTGCCAGCAGCTTCACCGGGACTAGCGGGGCCAATGAGCAGTTCTTC.

This clonotype was seen only a few times. This sequence joins TRBV2 and TRBJ1-6; no definite D call. The CDR3 has 16 amino acids. From germline, CDR1 is SNHLY and CDR2 FYNNEI. Trimming pared 4 bases from V and 0 bases from J, leaving 10 bases between. CDR3 amino acids: CASSAGESSYNSPLHF. The CDR3 region has the DNA TGTGCCAGCAGTGCCGGGGAGAGCTCCTATAATTCACCCCTCCACTTT.

This chain uses TRBV19 with TRBJ1-4; maybe TRBD1 (6 bases). CDR3 length: 16 amino acids. CDR1 is LNHDA and CDR2 is SQIVND in the germline V gene (reference sequence). V dropped 7 bases and J dropped 4 bases, with 19 bases sitting between them. CDR3 sequence reads: CASTPSGGLDNEKLFF. For the CDR3, the DNA is TGTGCCAGTACCCCTTCGGGGGGCTTGGATAATGAAAAACTGTTTTTT. The entire variable domain, with the rest obtained from reference TRBV19 and TRBJ1-4, is as follows: DGGITQSPKYLFRKEGQNVTLSCEQNLNHDAMYWYRQDPGQGLRLIYYSQIVNDFQKGDIAEGYSVSREKKESFPLTVTSAQKNPTAFYLCASTPSGGLDNEKLFFGSGTQLSVL.

As concerns this clonotype: A junction end diverges from the germline sequence, so it may reflect a read error. The chain combines TRBV2 with TRBJ2-7; D unresolved. The CDR3 runs to 17 residues. CDR1 and CDR2 (germline): SNHLY, FYNNEI. The CDR3 DNA is TGTGCCAGCAGTGATGGCGGAATTGGGCCAGTGACCTACAAGCAGTACTTC. Translating it yields CASSDGGIGPVTYKQYF.

This clonotype occurred many times. This chain connects TRBV19 to TRBJ1-5; D is ambiguous. The germline gives CDR1 LNHDA, CDR2 SQIVND (reference sequence). Trimming left V 2 bases short and J 4 bases short, with 12 bases between. The CDR3 extends over 15 amino acids. The CDR3 sequence: CASSIFYSENQPQHF. In nucleotides, the CDR3 is TGTGCCAGTAGTATATTCTACAGTGAGAATCAGCCCCAGCATTTT.

This clonotype was counted a few times. The chain recombines TRBV7-9 with TRBJ1-2, with D uncertain. Germline V lookup: CDR1 SEHNR, CDR2 FQNEAQ (reference sequence). Trimming stripped 6 bases from V and 8 bases from J, with 10 bases between. This CDR3 has 11 residues. The CDR3 reads CASRRDEGYTF. CDR3 DNA sequence: TGTGCCAGCAGGCGCGACGAGGGCTACACCTTC.

This clonotype was counted a few times. The chain combines TRBV12-3 or TRBV12-4 with TRBJ1-1; 8 positions agree with TRBD1. The CDR3 runs to 14 residues. The V and J ends lost 6 bases and 0 bases, in that order; junction bases with no gene match: 3. The CDR3 DNA is TGTGCCAGCAGCGGACAGGGTTTGAACACTGAAGCTTTCTTT. It yields the protein CASSGQGLNTEAFF.

This clonotype was seen ten or more times. The chain links TRBV6-5 to TRBJ1-4; 7 nucleotides align to TRBD1. Trimming took 6 bases from V and 5 from J; bases not matched to a gene: 9. Germline V gene data show CDR1 as MNHEY and CDR2 as SVGAGI. CDR3 length: 15 residues. The DNA for the CDR3 is TGTGCCAGCAGGCCGACAACAGGGGACAATGAAAAACTGTTTTTT. Protein sequence: CASRPTTGDNEKLFF.